This T cell receptor beta chain was recorded in a study of CD8 T cells in ankylosing spondylitis. V dropped 7 bases and J dropped 8; count of bases not matched to a gene: 13. CDR1 and CDR2 from the germline V gene are SNHLY and FYNNEI. This CDR3 is 15 amino acids long. Regarding the study as a whole: Seemingly characteristic of ankylosing spondylitis blood was a TCR beta motif consisting of several highly homologous variants.

TCRdb processed the 5' RACE reads anew with MiXCR; each CDR3 protein has one entry. The table has around 140,000 distinct CDR3 sequences, 17% seen once. This clonotype has more than one count but fewer than ten. Its cognate antigen is unknown. Sequenced sample: blood, either unsorted or a sorted T cell fraction (not recorded which). The clonotype comes from a male donor with ankylosing spondylitis. The J gene is TRBJ2-1, the V gene TRBV2, with TRBD2 identical over 8 bases. The CDR3, as DNA: TGTGCCAGCAAGACGGGACTAGTTGTCATCGATGAGCAGTTCTTC. Translating gives CASKTGLVVIDEQFF.